A selection of T cell receptor beta chains follows, all from one sample in a study of blood T cell repertoires in COVID-19. Produced via immunoSEQ multiplex PCR; TCRdb's table is partial and in-frame only. Of a few hundred thousand clones in the sample, around 88% were seen once. The source material was peripheral blood. These TCRs come from a woman between 50 and 59 years old with acute or convalescent COVID-19. Both conserved end residues are part of each CDR3. The D gene is left open where the match is weak. Size values are once, few and many counts, or a class for expanded clones, and some rows have none.

v_gene: TRBV9; abundance: .; j_gene: TRBJ1-3; d_gene: TRBD1; CDR3aa: CASSVDTGAGNTIYF; CDR3nt: TGTGCCAGCAGCGTAGATACAGGGGCTGGAAACACCATATATTTT
v_gene: TRBV5-1; abundance: once; j_gene: TRBJ2-7; d_gene: TRBD2; CDR3aa: CASSSGLAGDYEQYF; CDR3nt: TGCGCCAGCAGCTCAGGACTAGCGGGAGACTACGAGCAGTACTTC
v_gene: TRBV2; abundance: .; j_gene: TRBJ1-4; d_gene: TRBD1; CDR3aa: CASKEWGQGGEKLFF; CDR3nt: TGTGCCAGCAAGGAGTGGGGACAGGGGGGTGAAAAACTGTTTTTT
v_gene: TRBV9; abundance: .; j_gene: TRBJ2-3; d_gene: TRBD2; CDR3aa: CASSHQRGGYGNLPDTQYF; CDR3nt: TGTGCCAGCTCCCACCAACGGGGGGGCTACGGGAACCTACCAGATACGCAGTATTTT
v_gene: TRBV7-2; abundance: .; j_gene: TRBJ2-2; d_gene: TRBD2; CDR3aa: CASSPQSGSMGTGELFF; CDR3nt: TGTGCCAGCAGCCCCCAAAGCGGGAGTATGGGCACCGGGGAGCTGTTTTTT
v_gene: TRBV6-5; abundance: .; j_gene: TRBJ2-1; d_gene: .; CDR3aa: CASSYAGIRYNEQFF; CDR3nt: TGTGCCAGCAGTTACGCAGGGATCCGGTACAATGAGCAGTTCTTC
v_gene: TRBV3-1/TRBV3-2; abundance: .; j_gene: TRBJ2-2; d_gene: TRBD2; CDR3aa: CASSQEYETSRAGELFF; CDR3nt: TGTGCCAGCAGCCAAGAGTATGAGACTAGCAGAGCGGGGGAGCTGTTTTTT
v_gene: TRBV5-6; abundance: few; j_gene: TRBJ2-7; d_gene: TRBD1; CDR3aa: CASSYSPGQGISEQYF; CDR3nt: TGTGCCAGCAGCTACTCACCGGGACAGGGGATCTCCGAGCAGTACTTC
v_gene: TRBV5-4; abundance: few; j_gene: TRBJ2-5; d_gene: .; CDR3aa: CASSPPGAEAQETQYF; CDR3nt: TGTGCCAGCAGCCCCCCCGGAGCGGAGGCCCAAGAGACCCAGTACTTC
v_gene: TRBV5-6; abundance: .; j_gene: TRBJ1-1; d_gene: TRBD1; CDR3aa: CASSSLTGYTEAFF; CDR3nt: TGTGCCAGCAGCTCTTTGACAGGGTACACTGAAGCTTTCTTT
v_gene: TRBV7-6; abundance: .; j_gene: TRBJ1-1; d_gene: .; CDR3aa: CASSLGARGRVLGAFF; CDR3nt: TGTGCCAGCAGCTTAGGAGCACGAGGCCGGGTCCTAGGCGCTTTCTTT
v_gene: TRBV12-3/TRBV12-4; abundance: .; j_gene: TRBJ1-2; d_gene: .; CDR3aa: CASSRQSKAGYTF; CDR3nt: TGTGCCAGCAGCCGACAGTCTAAGGCTGGCTACACCTTC
v_gene: TRBV7-8; abundance: .; j_gene: TRBJ2-7; d_gene: .; CDR3aa: CASSFYQQGNEQYF; CDR3nt: TGTGCCAGCAGCTTCTACCAGCAGGGGAACGAGCAGTACTTC
v_gene: TRBV29-1; abundance: .; j_gene: TRBJ2-7; d_gene: TRBD1; CDR3aa: CSVTSGTGSSYEQYF; CDR3nt: TGCAGCGTGACCTCCGGGACAGGAAGCTCCTACGAGCAGTACTTC
v_gene: TRBV27; abundance: .; j_gene: TRBJ1-4; d_gene: .; CDR3aa: CASSLPRGPRGYEKLFF; CDR3nt: TGTGCCAGCAGTTTACCGCGAGGGCCCCGGGGGTATGAAAAACTGTTTTTT
v_gene: TRBV6-5; abundance: once; j_gene: TRBJ2-7; d_gene: .; CDR3aa: CASSNKQGSPYEQYF; CDR3nt: TGTGCCAGCAGCAATAAGCAGGGTTCCCCCTACGAGCAGTACTTC
v_gene: TRBV29-1; abundance: .; j_gene: TRBJ2-7; d_gene: .; CDR3aa: CSVEGAGVSSYEQYF; CDR3nt: TGCAGCGTTGAAGGGGCAGGCGTAAGCTCCTACGAGCAGTACTTC
v_gene: TRBV3-1/TRBV3-2; abundance: .; j_gene: TRBJ1-5; d_gene: .; CDR3aa: CASSQAGEGQPQHF; CDR3nt: TGTGCCAGCAGCCAAGCCGGGGAGGGTCAGCCCCAGCATTTT
v_gene: TRBV29-1; abundance: .; j_gene: TRBJ2-1; d_gene: TRBD2; CDR3aa: CSVINPGTSEWGRIPDEQFF; CDR3nt: TGCAGCGTAATTAATCCTGGGACTAGCGAGTGGGGGAGGATTCCCGATGAGCAGTTCTTC
v_gene: TRBV11-2; abundance: .; j_gene: TRBJ2-7; d_gene: TRBD2; CDR3aa: CASSTLAGPVEQYF; CDR3nt: TGTGCCAGCAGCACACTAGCGGGACCGGTGGAGCAGTACTTC
v_gene: TRBV19; abundance: .; j_gene: TRBJ2-1; d_gene: TRBD2; CDR3aa: CASSMSSGSYNEQFF; CDR3nt: TGTGCCAGTAGTATGAGTAGCGGGTCCTACAATGAGCAGTTCTTC
v_gene: TRBV19; abundance: few; j_gene: TRBJ2-5; d_gene: TRBD1; CDR3aa: CASRTGRETQYF; CDR3nt: TGTGCCAGTAGGACAGGGCGGGAGACCCAGTACTTC
v_gene: TRBV27; abundance: .; j_gene: TRBJ2-1; d_gene: .; CDR3aa: CASRIQGSSYNEQFF; CDR3nt: TGTGCCAGCAGGATACAGGGAAGCTCCTACAATGAGCAGTTCTTC
v_gene: TRBV7-8; abundance: .; j_gene: TRBJ2-3; d_gene: TRBD2; CDR3aa: CASSLGGGGTQYF; CDR3nt: TGTGCCAGCAGCTTAGGGGGGGGTGGTACGCAGTATTTT
v_gene: TRBV12-1; abundance: once; j_gene: TRBJ1-5; d_gene: .; CDR3aa: CASSPGLCGGPQHF; CDR3nt: TGTGCCAGCAGCCCAGGACTCTGTGGAGGACCCCAGCATTTT
v_gene: TRBV7-9; abundance: .; j_gene: TRBJ2-7; d_gene: .; CDR3aa: CASSASSGTHFYEQYF; CDR3nt: TGTGCCAGCAGCGCCAGCAGCGGGACACATTTCTACGAGCAGTACTTC
v_gene: TRBV7-2; abundance: .; j_gene: TRBJ2-1; d_gene: TRBD2; CDR3aa: CASSYRGRAGYNEQFF; CDR3nt: TGTGCCAGCAGCTACCGCGGGAGGGCGGGATACAATGAGCAGTTCTTC
v_gene: TRBV30; abundance: .; j_gene: TRBJ2-6; d_gene: .; CDR3aa: CAWSVEANSGANVLTF; CDR3nt: TGTGCCTGGAGTGTCGAGGCCAACTCTGGGGCCAACGTCCTGACTTTC
v_gene: TRBV4-1; abundance: .; j_gene: TRBJ2-1; d_gene: TRBD1; CDR3aa: CASSQEWAVDREADEQFF; CDR3nt: TGCGCCAGCAGCCAAGAATGGGCAGTGGACAGGGAGGCGGATGAGCAGTTCTTC
v_gene: TRBV4-2; abundance: .; j_gene: TRBJ2-7; d_gene: .; CDR3aa: CASSHRRYEQYF; CDR3nt: TGTGCCAGCAGCCACCGCAGGTACGAGCAGTACTTC
v_gene: TRBV5-4; abundance: .; j_gene: TRBJ1-1; d_gene: TRBD1; CDR3aa: CASSSPGQGHTEAFF; CDR3nt: TGTGCCAGCAGCTCCCCCGGACAGGGTCACACTGAAGCTTTCTTT
v_gene: TRBV3-1/TRBV3-2; abundance: .; j_gene: TRBJ2-3; d_gene: TRBD2; CDR3aa: CASRGTSGSADTQYF; CDR3nt: TGTGCCAGCAGGGGGACTAGCGGGAGTGCAGATACGCAGTATTTT
v_gene: TRBV7-9; abundance: .; j_gene: TRBJ2-7; d_gene: .; CDR3aa: CASSLSVLLGQGINEQYF; CDR3nt: TGTGCCAGCAGCTTATCCGTCTTGCTTGGGCAGGGGATCAACGAGCAGTACTTC
v_gene: TRBV4-3; abundance: .; j_gene: TRBJ2-1; d_gene: .; CDR3aa: CASSQEGGLAPLNEQFF; CDR3nt: TGCGCCAGCAGCCAAGAAGGGGGCCTAGCGCCCCTCAATGAGCAGTTCTTC
v_gene: TRBV11-2; abundance: .; j_gene: TRBJ1-4; d_gene: TRBD1; CDR3aa: CASSLYGTGDEKLFF; CDR3nt: TGTGCCAGCAGCTTATACGGGACAGGGGATGAAAAACTGTTTTTT
v_gene: TRBV5-6; abundance: .; j_gene: TRBJ1-1; d_gene: .; CDR3aa: CASSLPAGQEGEAFF; CDR3nt: TGTGCCAGCAGCTTGCCGGCGGGTCAGGAGGGTGAAGCTTTCTTT
v_gene: TRBV10-1; abundance: .; j_gene: TRBJ2-7; d_gene: TRBD2; CDR3aa: CASTERSGRSSYEQYF; CDR3nt: TGCGCCAGCACCGAACGATCCGGGAGGAGCTCCTACGAGCAGTACTTC
v_gene: TRBV28; abundance: .; j_gene: TRBJ1-6; d_gene: TRBD1; CDR3aa: CASSLDRENSPLHF; CDR3nt: TGTGCCAGCAGTTTAGACAGGGAAAATTCACCCCTCCACTTT
v_gene: TRBV11-2; abundance: .; j_gene: TRBJ2-1; d_gene: .; CDR3aa: CASSFRLIYNEQFF; CDR3nt: TGTGCCAGCAGCTTCCGACTTATCTACAATGAGCAGTTCTTC
v_gene: TRBV28; abundance: .; j_gene: TRBJ1-2; d_gene: .; CDR3aa: CASSLTGSLYGYTF; CDR3nt: TGTGCCAGCTCTCTGACGGGGAGTCTCTATGGCTACACCTTC
v_gene: TRBV5-4; abundance: .; j_gene: TRBJ2-3; d_gene: TRBD2; CDR3aa: CASTGLAGIDTQYF; CDR3nt: TGTGCCAGCACCGGACTAGCGGGAATAGATACGCAGTATTTT
v_gene: TRBV10-2; abundance: .; j_gene: TRBJ1-1; d_gene: .; CDR3aa: CASSEDRLIEAFF; CDR3nt: TGCGCCAGCAGTGAGGACAGGTTGATTGAAGCTTTCTTT
v_gene: TRBV11-2; abundance: .; j_gene: TRBJ2-7; d_gene: TRBD2; CDR3aa: CASSPRTSGSSYEQYF; CDR3nt: TGTGCCAGCAGCCCCCGGACTAGCGGGAGCTCCTACGAGCAGTACTTC
v_gene: TRBV18; abundance: .; j_gene: TRBJ1-1; d_gene: TRBD1; CDR3aa: CASSPRWTGLNTEAFF; CDR3nt: TGTGCCAGCTCACCACGCTGGACAGGGCTGAACACTGAAGCTTTCTTT
v_gene: TRBV30; abundance: .; j_gene: TRBJ2-4; d_gene: .; CDR3aa: CAWSIPEFNIQYF; CDR3nt: TGTGCCTGGAGTATCCCGGAGTTTAACATTCAGTACTTC
v_gene: TRBV7-8; abundance: .; j_gene: TRBJ1-1; d_gene: .; CDR3aa: CASSVQGWGNTEAFF; CDR3nt: TGTGCCAGCAGCGTACAGGGTTGGGGGAACACTGAAGCTTTCTTT
v_gene: TRBV3-1/TRBV3-2; abundance: .; j_gene: TRBJ2-5; d_gene: .; CDR3aa: CASSQSGRGGETQYF; CDR3nt: TGTGCCAGCAGCCAAAGTGGGAGAGGCGGAGAGACCCAGTACTTC
v_gene: TRBV28; abundance: .; j_gene: TRBJ2-7; d_gene: .; CDR3aa: CASSFRGGWDEQYF; CDR3nt: TGTGCCAGCAGTTTTAGAGGGGGTTGGGACGAGCAGTACTTC
v_gene: TRBV27; abundance: .; j_gene: TRBJ1-5; d_gene: TRBD1; CDR3aa: CASSLRTGGQPQHF; CDR3nt: TGTGCCAGCAGTTTAAGGACAGGGGGGCAGCCCCAGCATTTT
v_gene: TRBV5-1; abundance: few; j_gene: TRBJ1-2; d_gene: .; CDR3aa: CASSLMQGHYGYTF; CDR3nt: TGCGCCAGCAGCTTGATGCAGGGCCACTATGGCTACACCTTC
v_gene: TRBV30; abundance: .; j_gene: TRBJ2-7; d_gene: .; CDR3aa: CAWSRRPSYEQYF; CDR3nt: TGTGCCTGGAGTCGGAGACCCTCCTACGAGCAGTACTTC
v_gene: TRBV7-9; abundance: .; j_gene: TRBJ1-3; d_gene: TRBD1; CDR3aa: CASSGGTAGNTIYF; CDR3nt: TGTGCCAGCAGCGGAGGGACAGCTGGAAACACCATATATTTT
v_gene: TRBV9; abundance: .; j_gene: TRBJ1-2; d_gene: .; CDR3aa: CASSGPSYGYTF; CDR3nt: TGTGCCAGCAGCGGGCCTTCGTATGGCTACACCTTC
v_gene: TRBV4-2; abundance: .; j_gene: TRBJ2-3; d_gene: TRBD2; CDR3aa: CASSQEVVAGTYTDTQYF; CDR3nt: TGTGCCAGCAGCCAAGAGGTGGTAGCGGGGACCTACACAGATACGCAGTATTTT
v_gene: TRBV7-9; abundance: .; j_gene: TRBJ2-2; d_gene: TRBD2; CDR3aa: CASSLVSGRIGELFF; CDR3nt: TGTGCCAGCAGCTTAGTAAGCGGGAGGATCGGGGAGCTGTTTTTT
v_gene: TRBV19; abundance: once; j_gene: TRBJ2-7; d_gene: .; CDR3aa: CASSRSGEGDYEQYF; CDR3nt: TGTGCCAGTAGTAGATCCGGGGAGGGGGACTACGAGCAGTACTTC
v_gene: TRBV7-3; abundance: .; j_gene: TRBJ1-1; d_gene: .; CDR3aa: CASSLWANTEAFF; CDR3nt: TGTGCCAGCAGCTTATGGGCGAACACTGAAGCTTTCTTT